This TCR beta chain came from a study of shared clonotypes between healthy human individuals. Overall study findings and caveats: Sampling included only blood; tissue repertoires likely differ. Larger richness was generally estimated for naive than memory subsets.

Naive CD4+ cells were CD45RA-selected; the remaining cells were memory. The V and J ends lost 3 bases and 3 bases, in that order; junction bases with no gene match: 11. Germline V gene lookup returns CDR1 KGHSH and CDR2 LQKENI. The CDR3 loop spans 17 amino acids. In the case of this clone: Its antigen remains unidentified.

TCRdb keeps only in-frame clones here, not all; method: immunoSEQ multiplex PCR. In the table there are 1,100,000 or so clones, approximately 78% of which are singletons. The gene calls are TRBV18 and TRBJ2-3; 8 bases match TRBD1. The clonotype was recovered from a man aged 18 to 30 in good health. Some clones in this sample may be carry-over from other donors' samples. The sequencing sample was made of memory CD4+ T cells from PBMCs. Subset: CD45RA-negative fraction. The CDR3 reads CASSPLAGGAGTDTQYF. Written as DNA, the CDR3 is TGTGCCAGCTCACCCCTAGCAGGGGGCGCCGGGACAGATACGCAGTATTTT.